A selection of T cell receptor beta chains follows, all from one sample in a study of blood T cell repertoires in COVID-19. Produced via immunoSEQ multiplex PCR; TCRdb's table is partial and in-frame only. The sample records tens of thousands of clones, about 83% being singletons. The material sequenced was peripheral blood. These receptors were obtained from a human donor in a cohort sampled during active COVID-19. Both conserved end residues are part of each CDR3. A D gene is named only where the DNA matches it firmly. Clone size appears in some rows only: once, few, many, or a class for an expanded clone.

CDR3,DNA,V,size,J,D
CASSSRNSGDWETQYF,TGTGCCAGCAGCTCAAGAAATAGTGGGGACTGGGAGACCCAGTACTTC,TRBV2,.,TRBJ2-5,.
CASSPSLAEYEQYF,TGTGCCAGCAGCCCGTCGCTAGCGGAATACGAGCAGTACTTC,TRBV7-2,.,TRBJ2-7,TRBD2
CASSFGTGGYEQYF,TGTGCCAGCAGCTTTGGGACAGGGGGCTACGAGCAGTACTTC,TRBV5-4,.,TRBJ2-7,TRBD1
CASSVLGGAMDEQYF,TGTGCCAGCAGCGTGCTAGGGGGGGCTATGGACGAGCAGTACTTC,TRBV9,.,TRBJ2-7,.
CASSWGVGSEQYF,TGTGCCAGCAGTTGGGGGGTGGGATCCGAGCAGTACTTC,TRBV12-3/TRBV12-4,once,TRBJ2-7,.
CASSPKQGKTEAFF,TGTGCCAGCTCACCTAAACAGGGGAAAACTGAAGCTTTCTTT,TRBV18,once,TRBJ1-1,TRBD1
CASSLDLGGWGEQYF,TGTGCCAGCAGCTTAGATCTGGGAGGGTGGGGCGAGCAGTACTTC,TRBV11-2,.,TRBJ2-7,TRBD2
CASSSTPGQGRGEQFF,TGTGCTAGCAGTTCAACCCCGGGACAGGGTAGGGGTGAGCAGTTCTTC,TRBV7-7,.,TRBJ2-1,TRBD1
CASSVGQRYNEQFF,TGTGCCAGCAGCGTAGGGCAGCGATACAATGAGCAGTTCTTC,TRBV9,.,TRBJ2-1,.
CASSPRAGPSTDTQYF,TGTGCCAGCAGCCCCAGGGCTGGTCCTAGCACAGATACGCAGTATTTT,TRBV11-1,.,TRBJ2-3,.
CAWSARTGIGSPLHF,TGTGCCTGGAGTGCACGGACAGGGATAGGTTCACCCCTCCACTTT,TRBV30,.,TRBJ1-6,TRBD1
CASRLWGGDTDTQYF,TGTGCCAGCAGGCTCTGGGGGGGGGACACAGATACGCAGTATTTT,TRBV6-5,.,TRBJ2-3,TRBD2
CASSDSDRGGQPQHF,TGTGCCAGCAGCGATTCGGACAGGGGGGGTCAGCCCCAGCATTTT,TRBV2,.,TRBJ1-5,TRBD1
CASSQDLTYNEQFF,TGTGCCAGCAGCCAAGATCTTACCTACAATGAGCAGTTCTTC,TRBV3-1/TRBV3-2,.,TRBJ2-1,.
CASSRLQGPQHF,TGTGCCAGCAGCCGCCTACAGGGACCCCAGCATTTT,TRBV5-6,.,TRBJ1-5,.
CASSKASTSGGYNTYNEQFF,TGTGCCAGCAGCAAAGCTTCGACTAGCGGGGGATACAACACCTACAATGAGCAGTTCTTC,TRBV21-1,once,TRBJ2-1,.
CASSAQGRDTQYF,TGTGCCAGCAGTGCACAGGGGAGAGATACGCAGTATTTT,TRBV2,.,TRBJ2-3,TRBD1
CASSLLGQGTGANVLTF,TGCGCCAGCAGCTTGCTGGGACAGGGAACTGGGGCCAACGTCCTGACTTTC,TRBV5-1,.,TRBJ2-6,TRBD1
CASSQPRDRVKKTEAFF,TGCGCCAGCAGCCAGCCTCGGGACAGGGTGAAGAAAACTGAAGCTTTCTTT,TRBV4-1,.,TRBJ1-1,TRBD1
CASSKGLAHEQFF,TGTGCCAGCAGCAAGGGACTAGCCCATGAGCAGTTCTTC,TRBV6-2/TRBV6-3,.,TRBJ2-1,TRBD2
CASSPQEETQYF,TGTGCCAGCAGCCCCCAGGAAGAGACCCAGTACTTC,TRBV2,.,TRBJ2-5,.
CAWETGRAYNEQFF,TGTGCCTGGGAAACGGGTCGTGCGTACAATGAGCAGTTCTTC,TRBV30,.,TRBJ2-1,.
CASSAWTGGGMYEQYF,TGTGCCAGCAGCGCGTGGACAGGGGGCGGTATGTACGAGCAGTACTTC,TRBV11-1,.,TRBJ2-7,TRBD1
CASSYKPGETQYF,TGTGCCAGCAGTTATAAACCCGGGGAGACCCAGTACTTC,TRBV27,.,TRBJ2-5,.
CASSGRVGYGYTF,TGTGCCAGCAGCGGCAGGGTCGGGTATGGCTACACCTTC,TRBV5-4,.,TRBJ1-2,.
CASSPRGLGTYEQYF,TGTGCCAGCTCCCCCAGAGGACTGGGGACCTACGAGCAGTACTTC,TRBV18,.,TRBJ2-7,.
CASSWSGAYNEQFF,TGTGCCAGCAGTTGGAGCGGGGCCTACAATGAGCAGTTCTTC,TRBV27,.,TRBJ2-1,TRBD2
CASSLRRTSGGAADTQYF,TGTGCCAGCAGCCTAAGGAGGACTAGCGGGGGGGCCGCAGATACGCAGTATTTT,TRBV3-1/TRBV3-2,.,TRBJ2-3,TRBD2
CASSSLPNSGSYEQYF,TGCGCCAGCAGCTCCTTACCCAACAGCGGCTCCTACGAGCAGTACTTC,TRBV5-1,once,TRBJ2-7,.
CASIGRLAGSTGELFF,TGTGCCAGCATAGGTCGACTAGCGGGGAGTACCGGGGAGCTGTTTTTT,TRBV27,once,TRBJ2-2,TRBD2
CASSHGVESAGYTF,TGCGCCAGCAGCCACGGGGTAGAAAGCGCTGGCTACACCTTC,TRBV4-1,.,TRBJ1-2,.
CASSEVGPDTQYF,TGTGCCAGCAGCGAGGTGGGGCCAGATACGCAGTATTTT,TRBV7-2,.,TRBJ2-3,.